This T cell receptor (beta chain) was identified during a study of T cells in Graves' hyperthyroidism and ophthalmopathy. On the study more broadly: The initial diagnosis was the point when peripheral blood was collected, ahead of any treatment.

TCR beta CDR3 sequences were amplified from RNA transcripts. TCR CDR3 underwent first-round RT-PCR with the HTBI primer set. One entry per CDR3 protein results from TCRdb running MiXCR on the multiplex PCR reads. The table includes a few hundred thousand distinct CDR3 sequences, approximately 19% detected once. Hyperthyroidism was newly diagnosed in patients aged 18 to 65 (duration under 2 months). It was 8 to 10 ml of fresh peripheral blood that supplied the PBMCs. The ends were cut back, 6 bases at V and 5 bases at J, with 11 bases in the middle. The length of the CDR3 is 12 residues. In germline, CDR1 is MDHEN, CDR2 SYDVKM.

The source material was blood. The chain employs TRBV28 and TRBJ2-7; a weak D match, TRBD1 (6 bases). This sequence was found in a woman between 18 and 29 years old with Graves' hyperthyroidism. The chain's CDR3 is CASRLGQNEQYF. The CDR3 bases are TGTGCCAGCAGGCTAGGACAGAACGAGCAGTACTTC.